This T cell receptor (beta chain) was documented in a study of vaccination and CD4 T cells after COVID-19. On this clonotype itself: Its antigen is as yet unknown.

Stated treatment: approximately 9-day PBMC culture with coronavirus spike peptide pools or control peptides (ViraFEST assay). V was cut by 5 bases and J by 1 base, with 3 bases left in between. Germline V CDR1 and CDR2: SEHNR, FQNEAQ (reference sequence). The CDR3 sequence is 11 residues long. The Oncomine TCR Beta short-read assay was applied to DNA of cultured CD4+ T cells. Each CDR3 protein is one row after TCRdb ran MiXCR on the PCR reads. The sample records more than 12,000 distinct CDR3 sequences, 53% being singletons. The gene calls are TRBV7-9 and TRBJ2-7; D is unclear. The sample here was CD4+ T cells from blood, cultured in vitro, taken before SARS-CoV-2 vaccination. The sequence came from a human donor who had recovered from COVID-19. The CDR3, as DNA: TGTGCCAGCAGCGAATCCTACGAGCAGTACTTC. Protein product: CASSESYEQYF.